The 30 T cell receptor beta chains presented below share a single source sample, sequenced in a study of CD8+ T cells in alopecia areata. cDNA serving as the sequencing template came from extracted, reverse transcribed RNA. The data were produced by immunoSEQ multiplex PCR, yet TCRdb's version contains in-frame clones alone and is incomplete. There are around 160,000 clones in the sample; 87% occur only once, and more than 13% lies in the top ten. The source was CD8+ T cells sorted from blood, collected at week 0. The receptors here all came from a human donor with alopecia areata.

The chain recombines TRBV5-6 with TRBJ2-7, with TRBD1 matching 11 bases. This CDR3 region has 18 residues. The germline gives CDR1 SGHDT, CDR2 YYEEEE. J lost 4 bases, V lost 0 bases, and 12 bases had no gene match. The CDR3 reads CASSLVRTGGLLSYEQYF. Here the CDR3 DNA reads TGTGCCAGCAGCTTGGTAAGGACAGGGGGCCTGCTGAGTTACGAGCAGTACTTC.

The V call is TRBV7-3, the J call TRBJ2-1; the D call may be TRBD1 or TRBD2 (5 bases each). Trimming took 5 bases from V and 6 from J, leaving 14 bases between them. This CDR3 has 14 amino acids. The germline gives CDR1 SGHTA, CDR2 FQGTGA. The CDR3 spells CASSPGPDLNEQFF. Here the CDR3 DNA reads TGTGCCAGCAGCCCGGGACCCGACCTCAATGAGCAGTTCTTC.

V gene TRBV29-1 combines with J gene TRBJ1-2, with 7 bases fitting TRBD1. The CDR3 sequence is 12 residues long. The V gene end was trimmed by 5 bases and the J gene end by 4 bases; junction bases not matched to a gene: 4. Germline loops: CDR1 SQVTM, CDR2 ANQGSEA. Written as DNA, the CDR3 is TGCAGCGTTCCGACAGGGCGCTATGGCTACACCTTC. This sequence encodes CSVPTGRYGYTF.

The rearrangement links TRBV9 to TRBJ1-4, with 11 bases lining up with TRBD1. Per the germline V gene, CDR1 is SGDLS and CDR2 is YYNGEE. J was trimmed by 8 bases and V by 3 bases; bases with no gene match: 6. The CDR3 contains 15 residues. CDR3 nucleotides: TGTGCCAGCAGCGGGCGGGACAGGGGGTCGGAAAAACTGTTTTTT. This gives the protein CASSGRDRGSEKLFF.

In this sample, this clone turned up once. The chain uses TRBV27 and TRBJ1-2; 12 bases fit TRBD1. The CDR3 sequence is 17 residues long. The V segment lost 4 bases and the J segment 6 bases; nucleotides outside the gene matches: 12. Germline CDR1 MNHEY, CDR2 SMNVEV (reference sequence). CDR3 in amino acids: CASSSQTRDRGQDGYTF. In DNA, the CDR3 is TGTGCCAGCAGTTCACAGACCCGGGACAGGGGGCAGGATGGCTACACCTTC.

The gene calls are TRBV6-1 and TRBJ1-3; D is ambiguous. Germline CDR1 reads MNHNS; CDR2 reads SASEGT. V was shortened by 5 bases and J by 0 bases, with 11 bases between the two germline ends. CDR3 length: 15 residues. CDR3 coding DNA: TGTGCCAGCAGTAAAAGGCGAGGCTCTGGAAACACCATATATTTT. It yields the protein CASSKRRGSGNTIYF.

Written as DNA, the CDR3 is TGTGCCAGCAGCCCCGCAGCGGGATACAATGAGCAGTTCTTC. Translation gives CASSPAAGYNEQFF. V usage is TRBV7-6 and J usage is TRBJ2-1; TRBD2 aligns across 7 bases. The ends lost 5 bases at V and 4 bases at J; junction bases unmatched: 5. Germline V gene lookup returns CDR1 SGHVS and CDR2 FNYEAQ. The CDR3 contains 14 residues. The full variable domain, rest sourced from reference TRBV7-6 and TRBJ2-1, is GAGVSQSPRYKVTKRGQDVALRCDPISGHVSLYWYRQALGQGPEFLTYFNYEAQQDKSGLPNDRFSAERPEGSISTLTIQRTEQRDSAMYRCASSPAAGYNEQFFGPGTRLTVL.

The V and J genes are TRBV5-4 and TRBJ2-7, with 9 bases matching TRBD2. This CDR3 region has 13 residues. Unmatched junction bases numbered 0, after V lost 2 bases and J lost 3 bases. The germline gives CDR1 SGHNT, CDR2 YYREEE (reference sequence). CDR3 sequence (DNA): TGTGCCAGCAGCTTTAGCGGGGGCTACGAGCAGTACTTC. Protein: CASSFSGGYEQYF.

This chain links TRBV2 with TRBJ2-1; 14 nucleotides agree with TRBD2. V lost 0 bases to trimming and J lost 6 bases; unmatched junction nucleotides: 1. This CDR3 has 16 residues. CDR1 SNHLY and CDR2 FYNNEI come from the germline V gene. The CDR3 protein is CASSEAGLAGGNEQFF. For the CDR3, the DNA is TGTGCCAGCAGTGAAGCCGGACTAGCGGGAGGCAATGAGCAGTTCTTC.

This clone has only one observation. This chain joins TRBV19 and TRBJ2-3; D is ambiguous. There are 11 residues in the CDR3. The V gene's germline CDR1 is LNHDA and CDR2 SQIVND (reference sequence). V was clipped by 5 bases and J by 6 bases, with 6 bases between them. Here the CDR3 reads CASSFLDTQYF. CDR3 in DNA: TGTGCCAGTAGTTTCTTGGATACGCAGTATTTT. Full variable domain (outside the CDR3, taken from reference TRBV19 and TRBJ2-3): DGGITQSPKYLFRKEGQNVTLSCEQNLNHDAMYWYRQDPGQGLRLIYYSQIVNDFQKGDIAEGYSVSREKKESFPLTVTSAQKNPTAFYLCASSFLDTQYFGPGTRLTVL.

The chain carries TRBV6-1 and TRBJ2-5; 7 bases map to TRBD2. CDR1 MNHNS and CDR2 SASEGT come from the germline V gene. Trimming cost V 3 bases and J 5 bases; bases outside gene matches: 9. The CDR3 is made up of 15 amino acids. For the CDR3, the DNA is TGTGCCAGCAGTGAGATAACTAGCGTTTGGGAGACCCAGTACTTC. It is translated as CASSEITSVWETQYF.

The chain is built from TRBV28 and TRBJ1-2, with TRBD1 as a possible D gene (6 bases). The CDR3 runs 13 residues. Germline CDR1 is MDHEN and CDR2 is SYDVKM. Trimming removed 7 bases from V and 3 bases from J, with 12 bases in between. CDR3 protein: CASILQGDYGYTF. The CDR3 DNA reads TGTGCCAGCATACTACAGGGCGACTATGGCTACACCTTC.

The CDR3 DNA sequence: TGTGCCATCAGATCAGGGGAATCAGAGACCCAGTACTTC. This sequence encodes CAIRSGESETQYF. The chain combines TRBV10-3 with TRBJ2-5; tentative D call: TRBD1 (6 bases). CDR1 and CDR2 from the germline V gene are ENHRY and SYGVKD. V lost 6 bases and J 4 bases, leaving 12 bases between the germline ends. The CDR3 has 13 residues.

The J gene is TRBJ2-7, the V gene TRBV7-9; perhaps TRBD1 as D (5 bases). The germline V gene has CDR1 SEHNR and CDR2 FQNEAQ (reference sequence). V lost 1 base and J 4 bases, leaving 14 bases between the germline ends. This CDR3 comprises 15 residues. This chain's CDR3 is CASSLEGRTRYEQYF. The CDR3 DNA sequence: TGTGCCAGCAGCTTAGAAGGGCGGACACGGTACGAGCAGTACTTC. The whole variable domain, filled in from reference TRBV7-9 and TRBJ2-7, reads DTGVSQNPRHKITKRGQNVTFRCDPISEHNRLYWYRQTLGQGPEFLTYFQNEAQLEKSRLLSDRFSAERPKGSFSTLEIQRTEQGDSAMYLCASSLEGRTRYEQYFGPGTRLTVT.

This chain connects TRBV27 to TRBJ1-2; D is undetermined. CDR3 length: 14 residues. V was shortened by 3 bases and J by 4 bases, with 12 bases between the two germline ends. Germline values: CDR1 MNHEY, CDR2 SMNVEV (reference sequence). In DNA, the CDR3 is TGTGCCAGCAGTTTCTCGACCCTTGGCTATGGCTACACCTTC. Translating gives CASSFSTLGYGYTF.

The V gene is TRBV30, the J gene TRBJ2-2; D not resolved. Looked up from germline, CDR1 is GTSNPN and CDR2 is SVGIG (reference sequence). CDR3 length: 10 residues. V shed 6 bases and J shed 2 bases, with 1 base lying between them. The CDR3: CACNTGELFF. As DNA, the CDR3 is TGTGCCTGCAACACCGGGGAGCTGTTTTTT. Based on the CDR3 plus reference TRBV30 and TRBJ2-2, the full variable domain is SQTIHQWPATLVQPVGSPLSLECTVEGTSNPNLYWYRQAAGRGLQLLFYSVGIGQISSEVPQNLSASRPQDRQFILSSKKLLLSDSGFYLCACNTGELFFGEGSRLTVL.

J is TRBJ2-7 and V is TRBV30; a weak D match, TRBD1 (7 bases). Germline V gives CDR1 GTSNPN, CDR2 SVGIG (reference sequence). The CDR3 extends over 18 amino acids. V lost 1 base and J lost 0, with 22 bases in between. CDR3 in DNA: TGTGCCTGGAGTGAGTCCACAGGGGACTTTCAGAGCTCCTACGAGCAGTACTTC. It encodes CAWSESTGDFQSSYEQYF. Combining the CDR3 with reference TRBV30 and TRBJ2-7 gives the whole variable domain SQTIHQWPATLVQPVGSPLSLECTVEGTSNPNLYWYRQAAGRGLQLLFYSVGIGQISSEVPQNLSASRPQDRQFILSSKKLLLSDSGFYLCAWSESTGDFQSSYEQYFGPGTRLTVT.

This sequence joins TRBV9 and TRBJ2-7; TRBD2 matches 8 bases. The CDR3 totals 16 residues. Germline V gene data show CDR1 as SGDLS and CDR2 as YYNGEE. The trim removed 0 bases at V and 2 bases at J, leaving 7 bases unmatched. This CDR3 reads CASSVEGLGVAYEQYF. CDR3 DNA sequence: TGTGCCAGCAGCGTAGAGGGACTAGGGGTTGCCTACGAGCAGTACTTC. The variable domain in full, with the rest retrieved from reference TRBV9 and TRBJ2-7, is DSGVTQTPKHLITATGQRVTLRCSPRSGDLSVYWYQQSLDQGLQFLIQYYNGEERAKGNILERFSAQQFPDLHSELNLSSLELGDSALYFCASSVEGLGVAYEQYFGPGTRLTVT.

The chain combines TRBV27 with TRBJ1-2, with unresolved D. The V and J ends lost 0 bases and 0 bases respectively, with 8 bases between them. The CDR3 totals 15 residues. The V gene's germline CDR1 is MNHEY and CDR2 SMNVEV (reference sequence). CDR3: CASSLSSSPNYGYTF. The CDR3 DNA is TGTGCCAGCAGTTTATCGTCCAGCCCTAACTATGGCTACACCTTC.

This chain joins TRBV10-2 and TRBJ2-7, with TRBD1 identical over 8 bases. Germline lookup yields CDR1 WSHSY and CDR2 SAAADI. Trimming removed 5 bases from V and 0 bases from J; junction bases left unmatched: 6. The CDR3 is 15 amino acids. Written as DNA, the CDR3 is TGCGCCAGCAGTTCGGACAGGGCCGCCTCCTACGAGCAGTACTTC. This encodes CASSSDRAASYEQYF.

The chain is built from TRBV2 and TRBJ1-2; D is uncertain. The CDR3 consists of 12 residues. Trimming stripped 3 bases from V and 7 bases from J, with 9 bases between. Germline V gene lookup returns CDR1 SNHLY and CDR2 FYNNEI. CDR3 region: CASSDPGGGYTF. DNA of the CDR3: TGTGCCAGCAGTGACCCAGGAGGTGGCTACACCTTC.

The chain joins TRBV6-5 to TRBJ2-7; 9 bases match TRBD1. Per germline, CDR1 MNHEY and CDR2 SVGAGI. V gave up 2 bases and J gave up 2 bases; unmatched junction bases: 4. The CDR3 extends over 15 amino acids. The CDR3 sequence: CASSYRDRETYEQYF. The CDR3 bases are TGTGCCAGCAGTTACCGGGACAGGGAGACCTACGAGCAGTACTTC.

The rearrangement links TRBV6-5 to TRBJ2-7; D is perhaps TRBD2 (7 bases). CDR1 and CDR2 (germline): MNHEY, SVGAGI. Trimming took off 2 bases at V and 5 bases at J, with 13 bases between the two ends. CDR3 size: 14 residues. The CDR3 nucleotides read TGTGCCAGCAGTTACGGCGGGGGCGCGGACGAGCAGTACTTC. Its protein is CASSYGGGADEQYF.

The chain recombines TRBV5-1 with TRBJ2-7; 8 bases agree with TRBD1. V was clipped by 0 bases and J by 7 bases; unmatched bases: 6. This CDR3 comprises 14 residues. Germline V lookup: CDR1 SGHRS, CDR2 YFSETQ. The CDR3: CASSLGQGTGEQYF. The CDR3 bases are TGCGCCAGCAGCTTGGGACAGGGGACGGGGGAGCAGTACTTC.

The chain joins TRBV27 to TRBJ2-1; maybe TRBD1 (6 bases). Trimming pared 7 bases from V and 5 bases from J, leaving 9 bases between. Germline lookup yields CDR1 MNHEY and CDR2 SMNVEV (reference sequence). The CDR3 sequence is 12 residues long. In DNA, the CDR3 is TGTGCCAGCAAGGGGGTGCACAATGAGCAGTTCTTC. Translated: CASKGVHNEQFF.

The chain carries TRBV29-1 and TRBJ1-2; D is unclear. The CDR3 consists of 17 residues. CDR1 and CDR2 from the germline V gene are SQVTM and ANQGSEA. V shed 2 bases and J shed 2 bases, with 21 bases lying between them. The CDR3 sequence: CSVEHAGSSTFNYGYTF. CDR3 DNA sequence: TGCAGCGTTGAACACGCGGGTAGTTCCACCTTCAACTATGGCTACACCTTC.

This chain links TRBV7-8 with TRBJ2-2; 7 bases agree with TRBD2. The J segment lost 1 base and the V segment lost 1 base, leaving 3 bases of the junction unmatched. Looked up from germline, CDR1 is SGHVS and CDR2 is FQNEAQ. The length of the CDR3 is 16 residues. CDR3 in amino acids: CASSLEGGLNTGELFF. CDR3 in DNA: TGTGCCAGCAGCTTAGAGGGAGGGCTGAACACCGGGGAGCTGTTTTTT.

This sequence joins TRBV19 and TRBJ2-1, with TRBD2 matching 13 bases. Trimming took 5 bases from V and 8 from J; bases not matched to a gene: 6. This CDR3 has 15 amino acids. Germline assignment: CDR1 LNHDA and CDR2 SQIVND (reference sequence). The CDR3 DNA reads as TGTGCCAGTAGTTATACTAGCGGGGGGGCTTATGAGCAGTTCTTC. This encodes CASSYTSGGAYEQFF.

V and J are TRBV15 and TRBJ2-2; weak D call: TRBD2 (5 bases). Germline lookup yields CDR1 LNHNV and CDR2 YYDKDF (reference sequence). Trimming took off 8 bases at V and 1 base at J, with 5 bases between the two ends. The CDR3 extends over 12 amino acids. The DNA for the CDR3 is TGTGCCACCCGGGGGAACACCGGGGAGCTGTTTTTT. The encoded protein is CATRGNTGELFF. Together with reference TRBV15 and TRBJ2-2, the CDR3 gives the full variable domain: DAMVIQNPRYQVTQFGKPVTLSCSQTLNHNVMYWYQQKSSQAPKLLFHYYDKDFNNEADTPDNFQSRRPNTSFCFLDIRSPGLGDTAMYLCATRGNTGELFFGEGSRLTVL.

J is TRBJ2-1 and V is TRBV11-2; tentatively, D is TRBD2 (5 bases). The CDR3 has 14 residues. Germline values: CDR1 SGHAT, CDR2 FQNNGV. Between the trimmed V and J ends, which lost 3 bases and 7 bases, there was a span of 13 bases. The CDR3: CASSFGRGRNEQFF. CDR3 sequence (DNA): TGTGCCAGCAGCTTCGGTCGGGGTAGAAATGAGCAGTTCTTC.